The 22 T cell receptor beta chains reported below all come from one sample, sequenced in a study of OX40 agonist ivuxolimab in advanced cancers. Sequencing was performed with immunoSEQ multiplex PCR; in TCRdb, only in-frame clones are kept and a portion is missing. The sample carries tens of thousands of clones, roughly 90% recorded once. The specimen comprised CD4+ or CD8+ T cells sorted from blood, sampled in a trial of the OX40 agonist ivuxolimab. The receptors shown here come from an adult with an advanced solid tumor such as melanoma, head and neck, liver or kidney cancer.

The CDR3 loop is CASSTAGGLSEKLFF. CDR3 DNA: TGTGCCAGTAGTACTGCAGGGGGCCTGAGTGAAAAACTGTTTTTT. This rearrangement joins TRBV19 to TRBJ1-4; 8 bases fit TRBD1. From germline, CDR1 is LNHDA and CDR2 SQIVND (reference sequence). The CDR3 runs to 15 residues. The V and J ends lost 4 bases and 7 bases, in that order; junction bases with no gene match: 8.

The V gene is TRBV30, the J gene TRBJ1-4, with D perhaps matching TRBD1 (6 bases). The CDR3 contains 14 residues. V gave up 2 bases and J gave up 2 bases, with 9 bases separating them. Germline lookup yields CDR1 GTSNPN and CDR2 SVGIG (reference sequence). The CDR3 here is CAWSWGATNEKLFF. The CDR3 DNA reads as TGTGCCTGGAGTTGGGGGGCGACTAATGAAAAACTGTTTTTT.

V usage is TRBV5-6 and J usage is TRBJ1-4; TRBD1 is a possible D gene (6 bases). The CDR3 loop spans 15 amino acids. Trimming took off 0 bases at V and 7 bases at J, with 13 bases between the two ends. Germline V lookup: CDR1 SGHDT, CDR2 YYEEEE. The CDR3: CASSLARGGGEKLFF. The CDR3 DNA sequence: TGTGCCAGCAGCTTGGCAAGGGGGGGAGGTGAAAAACTGTTTTTT.

In nucleotides, the CDR3 is TGTGCCAGCAGCTCCACAATAAATCAGGAGCAGTTCTTC. Translated: CASSSTINQEQFF. V usage is TRBV5-8 and J usage is TRBJ2-1; D remains ambiguous. CDR1 and CDR2 from the germline V gene are SGHTS and YDEGEE. There are 13 residues in the CDR3. V shed 3 bases and J shed 10 bases, with 14 bases lying between them.

The CDR3 nucleotides read TGTGCCAGCAGTGAAGCGCCGGGGGCGCAGAATCAGCCCCAGCATTTT. It is translated as CASSEAPGAQNQPQHF. The chain joins TRBV6-1 to TRBJ1-5, with TRBD1 as a possible D gene (6 bases). Trimming removed 0 bases at V and 4 bases at J, with 13 bases between. Germline CDR1 is MNHNS and CDR2 is SASEGT. The CDR3 length is 16 residues.

The rearrangement joins TRBV5-1 to TRBJ2-5, with 7 bases fitting TRBD1. Germline CDR1 and CDR2: SGHRS and YFSETQ. The CDR3 sequence is 14 residues long. The V gene end was trimmed by 4 bases and the J gene end by 0 bases; junction bases not matched to a gene: 3. The CDR3 region has the DNA TGCGCCAGCAGCACGGGACAGAACCAAGAGACCCAGTACTTC. Translating gives CASSTGQNQETQYF. Variable domain in full (rest from reference TRBV5-1 and TRBJ2-5): KAGVTQTPRYLIKTRGQQVTLSCSPISGHRSVSWYQQTPGQGLQFLFEYFSETQRNKGNFPGRFSGRQFSNSRSEMNVSTLELGDSALYLCASSTGQNQETQYFGPGTRLLVL.

The rearrangement links TRBV20-1 to TRBJ1-2; no definite D call. Germline assignment: CDR1 DFQATT and CDR2 SNEGSKA (reference sequence). The V and J ends lost 6 bases and 7 bases respectively, with 12 bases between them. This CDR3 region has 11 residues. CDR3 sequence (DNA): TGCAGTGCCCCGTCAGCAGGTGGCTACACCTTC. This gives the protein CSAPSAGGYTF.

The CDR3 spells CASRTSGRVPYEQYF. Written as DNA, the CDR3 is TGTGCCAGCAGGACTAGCGGGAGGGTACCTTACGAGCAGTACTTC. The rearrangement joins TRBV6-1 to TRBJ2-7, with 14 bases aligning to TRBD2. The CDR3 extends over 15 amino acids. Germline V gene lookup returns CDR1 MNHNS and CDR2 SASEGT. With 6 bases clipped from V and 4 bases from J, the junction kept 5 bases outside the gene matches.

The chain links TRBV5-4 to TRBJ2-2, with 7 bases aligning to TRBD2. The J segment lost 7 bases and the V segment lost 1 base, leaving 7 bases of the junction unmatched. Germline assignment: CDR1 SGHNT and CDR2 YYREEE (reference sequence). There are 15 residues in the CDR3. The CDR3 is CASSLRNRGDGELFF. The CDR3 nucleotides read TGTGCCAGCAGCTTGAGGAACCGGGGGGACGGGGAGCTGTTTTTT.

V and J are TRBV6-4 and TRBJ2-3; D ambiguous. V lost 7 bases, J lost 0 bases, and 14 bases lay in between. Per the germline V gene, CDR1 is MRHNA and CDR2 is SNTAGT. The CDR3 sequence is 15 residues long. The CDR3 bases are TGTGCCAGCAAGGCAGATCCTTTTAGCACAGATACGCAGTATTTT. Its protein product is CASKADPFSTDTQYF.

The rearrangement uses TRBV5-1 and TRBJ2-3; D possibly corresponds to TRBD2 (5 bases). Germline lookup yields CDR1 SGHRS and CDR2 YFSETQ. The CDR3 is 14 residues long. Trimming took off 2 bases at V and 5 bases at J, with 12 bases between the two ends. The CDR3, as DNA: TGCGCCAGCAGCTTCGAGGGCCAAGGAGATACGCAGTATTTT. It translates to CASSFEGQGDTQYF.

This sequence joins TRBV7-9 and TRBJ1-1, with D perhaps matching TRBD1 (6 bases). The germline V and J ends were trimmed by 2 bases and 1 base, with 11 bases remaining between them. Germline V lookup: CDR1 SEHNR, CDR2 FQNEAQ (reference sequence). This CDR3 has 15 residues. The CDR3 reads CASSLHRQANTEAFF. The DNA for the CDR3 is TGTGCCAGCAGCTTACACCGACAGGCGAACACTGAAGCTTTCTTT. Combining the CDR3 with reference TRBV7-9 and TRBJ1-1 gives the whole variable domain DTGVSQNPRHKITKRGQNVTFRCDPISEHNRLYWYRQTLGQGPEFLTYFQNEAQLEKSRLLSDRFSAERPKGSFSTLEIQRTEQGDSAMYLCASSLHRQANTEAFFGQGTRLTVV.

The chain combines TRBV7-8 with TRBJ2-2, with D possibly called TRBD1 or TRBD2 (5 bases each). V gave up 5 bases and J gave up 1 base, with 17 bases separating them. In germline, CDR1 is SGHVS, CDR2 FQNEAQ. The CDR3 is 17 amino acids. For the CDR3, the DNA is TGTGCCAGCAGCCTCGAGGGGCGGCCCTTGAACACCGGGGAGCTGTTTTTT. Encoded protein: CASSLEGRPLNTGELFF.

This rearrangement joins TRBV28 to TRBJ1-3; weak D call: TRBD1 (6 bases). The CDR3 contains 16 residues. CDR1 MDHEN and CDR2 SYDVKM come from the germline V gene. V was pared by 5 bases and J by 4 bases, with 18 bases between. In DNA form, the CDR3 reads TGTGCCAGCAGTCCCCTCTGGGGGCGCGACGGAAACACCATATATTTT. This encodes CASSPLWGRDGNTIYF.

The chain combines TRBV9 with TRBJ2-1, with no clear D. Trimming removed 0 bases from V and 4 bases from J, with 11 bases in between. Per germline, CDR1 SGDLS and CDR2 YYNGEE. CDR3 length: 15 amino acids. DNA of the CDR3: TGTGCCAGCAGCGTAGGGGCCGTGGGTTACAATGAGCAGTTCTTC. Protein product: CASSVGAVGYNEQFF.

This clone was seen a single time. The rearrangement uses TRBV27 and TRBJ2-3; D might be TRBD2 (5 bases). CDR1 and CDR2 from the germline V gene are MNHEY and SMNVEV (reference sequence). The CDR3 sequence is 15 residues long. The V and J ends lost 5 bases and 0 bases respectively, with 12 bases between them. For the CDR3, the DNA is TGTGCCAGCAGTCTAAGGGAGACTAGCACAGATACGCAGTATTTT. Its protein is CASSLRETSTDTQYF.

The chain couples TRBV9 to TRBJ2-7; 10 nucleotides agree with TRBD1. The CDR3 extends over 15 amino acids. The junction had 4 bases not matched to a gene; V was cut back by 3 bases and J by 1 base. Germline loops: CDR1 SGDLS, CDR2 YYNGEE. CDR3 in DNA: TGTGCCAGCAGCGCGGGACAGGGGCGTTCCTACGAGCAGTACTTC. Its translation: CASSAGQGRSYEQYF.

This clone appeared once. J is TRBJ1-1 and V is TRBV21-1; TRBD1, as called in the table, went unchecked against the DNA. TRBV21-1 is labeled a pseudogene. CDR3 length: 16 amino acids. Here the CDR3 reads CASSAHCRGRDTEAFF. CDR3 bases: TGTGCCAGCAGCGCCCATTGCAGGGGGCGCGACACTGAAGCTTTCTTT.

The V and J genes are TRBV2 and TRBJ2-5; D is possibly TRBD2 (6 bases). CDR1 is SNHLY, CDR2 FYNNEI, per germline. This CDR3 has 13 residues. Trimming pared 5 bases from V and 4 bases from J, leaving 11 bases between. CDR3 region: CASSRGFGETQYF. DNA for the CDR3: TGTGCCAGCAGTCGGGGGTTCGGAGAGACCCAGTACTTC.

The sample holds one count of this clone. The chain uses TRBV2 and TRBJ2-3, with TRBD2 matching over 7 bases. The V gene's germline CDR1 is SNHLY and CDR2 FYNNEI. The CDR3 runs 15 residues. J gave up 2 bases and V 7 bases, and 9 bases lay outside the gene matches. The CDR3 DNA sequence: TGTGCCAGCACTCTCGGGACTATCCCCACAGATACGCAGTATTTT. As protein: CASTLGTIPTDTQYF.

This clone was seen a handful of times. CDR3 residues: CAWSEDFNQPQHF. The DNA of the CDR3 is TGTGCCTGGAGTGAGGACTTCAATCAGCCCCAGCATTTT. This rearrangement joins TRBV30 to TRBJ1-5; D remains unclear. The V end was cut by 1 base, the J end by 3 bases, with 7 bases between. Germline V lookup: CDR1 GTSNPN, CDR2 SVGIG (reference sequence). The CDR3 sequence is 13 residues long.

V and J are TRBV2 and TRBJ2-7, with D hard to call. Trimming cost V 5 bases and J 4 bases, with 15 bases left between them. The CDR3 loop spans 14 amino acids. Germline CDR1 reads SNHLY; CDR2 reads FYNNEI. The CDR3 loop reads CASSHRAETYEQYF. Written as DNA, the CDR3 is TGTGCCAGCAGTCACCGGGCCGAAACTTACGAGCAGTACTTC.